These 20 T cell receptor beta chains originate from one sample sequenced in a study of blood T cell repertoires in COVID-19. Sequencing was performed with immunoSEQ multiplex PCR; in TCRdb, only in-frame clones are kept and a portion is missing. Seen here are roughly 65,000 clones, approximately 86% observed once, and the top ten hold less than 15%. The sample taken for sequencing was peripheral blood. All receptors come from a woman in her sixties or seventies with acute or convalescent COVID-19.

The chain recombines TRBV21-1 with TRBJ2-7; the table gives TRBD1 as D, unverified against the DNA. TRBV21-1 counts as a pseudogene. CDR3 length: 14 residues. The CDR3 DNA sequence: TGTGCCAGCAGCAAAGGGCGGGACAGGTACGAGCAGTACTTC. Its protein is CASSKGRDRYEQYF.

The chain joins TRBV19 to TRBJ1-1; TRBD1 matches at 7 bases. V lost 6 bases to trimming and J lost 3 bases; unmatched junction nucleotides: 4. This CDR3 is 13 amino acids long. Germline-derived CDR1 and CDR2 are LNHDA and SQIVND (reference sequence). Here the CDR3 DNA reads TGTGCCAGTAGGACTACAGGGGACACTGAAGCTTTCTTT. Amino acid sequence: CASRTTGDTEAFF. Looking up the rest from reference TRBV19 and TRBJ1-1 gives the full variable domain: DGGITQSPKYLFRKEGQNVTLSCEQNLNHDAMYWYRQDPGQGLRLIYYSQIVNDFQKGDIAEGYSVSREKKESFPLTVTSAQKNPTAFYLCASRTTGDTEAFFGQGTRLTVV.

The chain employs TRBV6-5 and TRBJ1-1; 9 bases align to TRBD1. Germline V CDR1 and CDR2: MNHEY, SVGAGI. The CDR3 consists of 14 residues. The ends lost 7 bases at V and 6 bases at J; junction bases unmatched: 9. CDR3 sequence reads: CASILDRGGAEAFF. The CDR3 nucleotides read TGTGCCAGCATCTTGGACAGGGGCGGTGCTGAAGCTTTCTTT.

V and J are TRBV9 and TRBJ1-2; the D is unclear. V lost 3 bases to trimming and J lost 5 bases, with 17 bases between them. Germline V gives CDR1 SGDLS, CDR2 YYNGEE. There are 15 residues in the CDR3. The CDR3 bases are TGTGCCAGCAGCGCCCAAGCATCTCCGGTTTATGGCTACACCTTC. This codes for CASSAQASPVYGYTF.

The chain is built from TRBV3-1 (or the pseudogene TRBV3-2) and TRBJ2-7; perhaps TRBD1 as D (6 bases). CDR1 is LGHDT, CDR2 YNNKEL, per germline (reference sequence). The length of the CDR3 is 15 residues. Deletions cut 1 base from V and 4 bases from J, with 14 bases between. The CDR3 here is CASSQVTGHFYEQYF. Written as DNA, the CDR3 is TGTGCCAGCAGCCAAGTGACGGGACACTTTTACGAGCAGTACTTC.

This clone was counted once. The V gene is TRBV27, the J gene TRBJ2-5; tentatively, D is TRBD2 (5 bases). The CDR3 is made up of 14 amino acids. V lost 5 bases to trimming and J lost 5 bases, with 15 bases between them. Germline V gene lookup returns CDR1 MNHEY and CDR2 SMNVEV (reference sequence). CDR3 protein: CASSPRWPGETQYF. Here the CDR3 DNA reads TGTGCCAGCAGTCCAAGATGGCCGGGGGAGACCCAGTACTTC.

The chain recombines TRBV5-4 with TRBJ1-2; perhaps TRBD1 as D (5 bases). The CDR3 is 16 amino acids. Trimming shortened V by 4 bases and J by 1 base, and 17 bases separated the two germline ends. Germline lookup yields CDR1 SGHNT and CDR2 YYREEE (reference sequence). The CDR3 coding sequence is TGTGCCAGCAGCCCTGCCCCCCTCCAGGGTAACTATGGCTACACCTTC. This translates into CASSPAPLQGNYGYTF.

This chain uses TRBV3-1 (or the pseudogene TRBV3-2) with TRBJ1-2, with TRBD1 identical over 8 bases. The germline V gene has CDR1 LGHDT and CDR2 YNNKEL (reference sequence). With 4 bases clipped from V and 9 bases from J, the junction kept 7 bases outside the gene matches. This CDR3 is built from 13 residues. This CDR3 is CASSLGQGQSYTF. CDR3 nucleotides: TGTGCCAGCAGCCTCGGACAGGGCCAGAGCTACACCTTC.

The J gene is TRBJ2-7, the V gene TRBV2; tentative D call: TRBD2 (6 bases). Germline CDR1 reads SNHLY; CDR2 reads FYNNEI. Trimming removed 3 bases at V and 0 bases at J, with 12 bases between. This CDR3 contains 15 residues. The DNA for the CDR3 is TGTGCCAGCAGTGAGTCTGACGGGAGCTCCTACGAGCAGTACTTC. Translation gives CASSESDGSSYEQYF.

The rearrangement uses TRBV4-1 and TRBJ1-1; 7 bases align to TRBD1. CDR3 size: 16 residues. In germline, CDR1 is MGHRA, CDR2 YSYEKL. V lost 0 bases, J lost 2 bases, and 6 bases stayed unmatched. The CDR3 DNA is TGCGCCAGCAGCCAAGACCAAGGGGGCGGTAACACTGAAGCTTTCTTT. Protein sequence: CASSQDQGGGNTEAFF.

The V gene is TRBV24-1, the J gene TRBJ1-6; TRBD1 is a possible D gene (6 bases). Germline V gives CDR1 KGHDR, CDR2 SFDVKD. V dropped 3 bases and J dropped 1 base, with 6 bases sitting between them. The CDR3 runs 15 residues. DNA for the CDR3: TGTGCCACCAGTGATGACAGGTCCTATAATTCACCCCTCCACTTT. Amino acids: CATSDDRSYNSPLHF.

The chain joins TRBV29-1 to TRBJ1-1; D is unresolved. The CDR3 spans 13 residues. Trimming pared 1 base from V and 1 base from J, leaving 7 bases between. Germline CDR1 and CDR2: SQVTM and ANQGSEA. CDR3 sequence reads: CSVEVSENTEAFF. The CDR3 DNA is TGCAGCGTTGAAGTGTCAGAGAACACTGAAGCTTTCTTT.

Within the sample, this clone is medium-sized. One end of the junction does not line up with germline, which may come from a read error. The same CDR3 is also encoded by other DNA sequences in this sample. The gene calls are TRBV6-6 and TRBJ2-7; 9 bases align to TRBD1. The CDR3 is made up of 14 amino acids. Germline CDR1 reads MNHNY; CDR2 reads SVGAGI (reference sequence). The chain's CDR3 is CASSSGQGSHEQYF. CDR3 bases: TGTGCCAGCAGTTCGGGACAGGGCTCCCACGAGCAGTACTTC.

The chain joins TRBV5-1 to TRBJ2-5; 12 bases are a match to TRBD1. This CDR3 has 16 residues. V shed 0 bases, J shed 5 bases, and the junction held 5 bases outside the gene matches. CDR1 and CDR2 from the germline V gene are SGHRS and YFSETQ. CDR3 residues: CASSLDWDRGRETQYF. CDR3 in DNA: TGCGCCAGCAGCTTGGATTGGGACAGGGGGCGGGAGACCCAGTACTTC.

This clone came up a few times. J is TRBJ2-7 and V is TRBV7-9; no clear D gene. V was trimmed by 5 bases and J by 4 bases, leaving 9 bases between them. This CDR3 is built from 12 residues. The V gene's germline CDR1 is SEHNR and CDR2 FQNEAQ (reference sequence). CDR3: CASSGPIYEQYF. CDR3 DNA sequence: TGTGCCAGCAGCGGCCCGATTTACGAGCAGTACTTC.

This chain connects TRBV11-1 to TRBJ1-1, with no clear D. The germline V gene has CDR1 SGHAT and CDR2 FQDESV (reference sequence). The CDR3 is 12 residues long. Between the trimmed V and J ends, which lost 6 bases and 0 bases, there was a span of 5 bases. The CDR3: CASSEMNTEAFF. Written as DNA, the CDR3 is TGTGCCAGCAGTGAGATGAACACTGAAGCTTTCTTT.

The J gene is TRBJ2-2, the V gene TRBV4-2, with 7 bases fitting TRBD1. The CDR3 spans 15 residues. Trimming removed 1 base from V and 5 bases from J; junction bases left unmatched: 4. In germline, CDR1 is LGHNA, CDR2 YNFKEQ. This chain's CDR3 is CASSQVRGSTGELFF. DNA for the CDR3: TGTGCCAGCAGCCAAGTCAGGGGGTCTACCGGGGAGCTGTTTTTT.

J is TRBJ1-2 and V is TRBV11-2; TRBD1 is a possible D gene (6 bases). There are 14 residues in the CDR3. Trimming left V 0 bases short and J 4 bases short, with 9 bases between. Germline assignment: CDR1 SGHAT and CDR2 FQNNGV. The CDR3 reads CASSLDQGSYGYTF. DNA for the CDR3: TGTGCCAGCAGCTTAGATCAGGGGAGCTATGGCTACACCTTC.

The chain employs TRBV18 and TRBJ2-1; TRBD2 matches 12 bases. Germline V gene lookup returns CDR1 KGHSH and CDR2 LQKENI. The CDR3 runs 16 residues. Trimming took 3 bases from V and 3 from J; bases not matched to a gene: 3. The CDR3 spells CASSPRTSGVYNEQFF. The CDR3 bases are TGTGCCAGCTCACCCCGGACTAGCGGGGTCTACAATGAGCAGTTCTTC.

Only a few counts were recorded for this clone. V gene TRBV2 combines with J gene TRBJ2-1; 7 bases are shared with TRBD2. Germline V CDR1 and CDR2: SNHLY, FYNNEI. V dropped 6 bases and J dropped 6; count of bases not matched to a gene: 5. This CDR3 is 13 amino acids long. This CDR3 is CASSREGGNEQFF. In nucleotides, the CDR3 is TGTGCCAGCAGCAGGGAGGGTGGCAATGAGCAGTTCTTC.